Given below is one TCR beta chain in context. What it binds is unknown. This sample is drawn from a study of cytomegalovirus exposure and HLA in healthy donors. Germline CDR1 MNHEY, CDR2 SMNVEV (reference sequence). V lost 0 bases to trimming and J lost 0 bases, with 14 bases between them. The CDR3 covers 17 residues. Study-level findings and limits: TCR beta chains numbering 150 to 200 were designated cytomegalovirus-associated. Differences between HLA loci emerged in a later analysis of TCR association rates, with DRB1 most and HLA-C fewest. When analyzed later, a missense DCLRE1C variant was found to be linked to TCR beta V- and J-gene trimming. In terms of immune exposure information, only CMV serostatus was available.

This PCR relied on a set of 60 Vbeta primers and 13 Jbeta primers. Assay: immunoSEQ multiplex PCR; the TCRdb copy retains only in-frame clones and omits some. This sample has 150,000 to 200,000 clones, with about 75% found just once. The genes are TRBV27 and TRBJ1-1; tentatively, D is TRBD1 (5 bases). This clonotype was sampled from a man aged 50 or older in good health and CMV-seropositive. Sample: PBMCs. DNA of the CDR3: TGTGCCAGCAGTTTATCGAAGAGTGGGGGGATGAACACTGAAGCTTTCTTT. Its protein is CASSLSKSGGMNTEAFF.